This note documents a single T cell receptor (beta chain) sequence. Its target is unknown. These data come from a study of identical twins. General observations from the study: Analyses based on zero insertions could be partly confounded by invariant MAIT and iNKT cells. Cross-sectional statistical analysis was relied on for the conclusions, without the same donors being followed.

Germline values: CDR1 SGHRS, CDR2 YFSETQ. Unmatched junction bases numbered 8, after V lost 3 bases and J lost 4 bases. The CDR3 spans 15 residues. A universal primer site was added by template switching, and unique molecular identifiers were carried by the cDNA. TCRdb re-called the 5' RACE reads with MiXCR, one entry per CDR3 protein. The table includes some 690,000 distinct CDR3 sequences, about 20% detected once. Separately, the same data were catalogued under a study of T cells expressing NK-cell markers. From that paper: The TCR beta repertoires were obtained from sorted CD3+CD56+NKG2C+, CD3+CD56+NKG2C- and CD3+CD56-NKG2C+ T cells.

The chain couples TRBV5-1 to TRBJ2-3, with 7 positions matching TRBD1. The clonotype comes from a woman younger than 35 in good health. The sample comprised PBMCs. Written as DNA, the CDR3 is TGCGCCAGCAGCTCCCCCGGGACAGCATCAGATACGCAGTATTTT. Amino acid sequence: CASSSPGTASDTQYF.